This T cell receptor beta chain was sequenced for a study of patients and donors after allogeneic stem cell transplantation (dated by TCRdb to the early 2020s). There are many counts of this clonotype. Its antigen remains unidentified. One base away there is no much larger clone; base qualities are not given. The library was produced with RT-PCR. The sequencing machine was a NextSeq 550. Using fastp at Q25 and MiXCR, TCRdb reprocessed the public reads and kept productive beta chains. Rows with one shared CDR3 protein collapse into an entry with the most common genes and DNA. The sample table lists more than 25,000 distinct CDR3 sequences, more than 8% of them with a count of one. The ten largest clones add up to roughly 50% of the sample. The TCR was taken from a human donor who was either an allogeneic HSCT recipient or a stem cell or donor lymphocyte infusion donor (not recorded which). It is not recorded whose cells these are; they may come from a transplant donor. The specimen was blood, either unsorted or a sorted T cell fraction (not recorded which).

The DNA sequence is given as TGTGCCAGCAGCTTAAGTCAGGAAAACAATGAGCAGTTCTTC. Its protein product is CASSLSQENNEQFF. The chain is assembled from TRBV7-6 and TRBJ2-1, with no confidently assigned D gene. CDR1 and CDR2 are read off the germline V gene as SGHVS and FNYEAQ. Trimming costs V 2 bases and J 5 bases, and their ends lie 10 bases apart. The cysteine opens and the phenylalanine closes a CDR3 of 14 amino acids. Left in the record is the CDR3 DNA by itself, 42 bases read in frame from the first base.